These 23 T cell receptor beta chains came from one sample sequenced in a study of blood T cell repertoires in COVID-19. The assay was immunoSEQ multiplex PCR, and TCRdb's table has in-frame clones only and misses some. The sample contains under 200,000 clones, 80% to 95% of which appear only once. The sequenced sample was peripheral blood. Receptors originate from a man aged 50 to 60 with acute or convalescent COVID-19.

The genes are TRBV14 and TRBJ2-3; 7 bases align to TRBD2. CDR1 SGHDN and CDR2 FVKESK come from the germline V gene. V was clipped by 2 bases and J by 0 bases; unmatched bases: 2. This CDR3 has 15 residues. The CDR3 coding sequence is TGTGCCAGCAGCCAACTGGGGGGGAGCACAGATACGCAGTATTTT. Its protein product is CASSQLGGSTDTQYF.

For the CDR3, the DNA is TGCGCCAGCAGCTCCCGACAGGGGGTTCAGCCCCAGCATTTT. Encoded protein: CASSSRQGVQPQHF. The chain links TRBV4-1 to TRBJ1-5; 9 nucleotides match TRBD1. The CDR3 sequence is 14 residues long. In germline, CDR1 is MGHRA, CDR2 YSYEKL. The V gene end was trimmed by 5 bases and the J gene end by 6 bases; junction bases not matched to a gene: 5.

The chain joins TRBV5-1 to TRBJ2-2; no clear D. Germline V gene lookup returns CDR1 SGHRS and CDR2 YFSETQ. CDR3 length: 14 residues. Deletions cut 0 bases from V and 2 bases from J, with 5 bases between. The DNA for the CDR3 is TGCGCCAGCAGCTTGGACACAAACACCGGGGAGCTGTTTTTT. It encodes CASSLDTNTGELFF.

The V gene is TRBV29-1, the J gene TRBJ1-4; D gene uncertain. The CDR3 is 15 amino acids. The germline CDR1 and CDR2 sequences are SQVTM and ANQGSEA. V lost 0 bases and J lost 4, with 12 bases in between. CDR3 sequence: CSVEDGGAFNEKLFF. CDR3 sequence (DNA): TGCAGCGTTGAAGATGGCGGAGCTTTTAATGAAAAACTGTTTTTT.

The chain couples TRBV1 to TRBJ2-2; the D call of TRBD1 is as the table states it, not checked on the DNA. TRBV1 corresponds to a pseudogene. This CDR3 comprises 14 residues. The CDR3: CTTPRQGFCGELFF. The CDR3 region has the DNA TGCACCACCCCCAGACAGGGTTTTTGTGGGGAGCTGTTTTTT.

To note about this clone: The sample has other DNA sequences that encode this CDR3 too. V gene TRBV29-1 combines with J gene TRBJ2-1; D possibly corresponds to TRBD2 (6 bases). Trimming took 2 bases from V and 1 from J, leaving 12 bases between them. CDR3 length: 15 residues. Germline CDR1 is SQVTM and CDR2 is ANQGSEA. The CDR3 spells CSVERGSGSYNEQFF. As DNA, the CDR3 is TGCAGCGTTGAAAGGGGTAGCGGTTCCTACAATGAGCAGTTCTTC.

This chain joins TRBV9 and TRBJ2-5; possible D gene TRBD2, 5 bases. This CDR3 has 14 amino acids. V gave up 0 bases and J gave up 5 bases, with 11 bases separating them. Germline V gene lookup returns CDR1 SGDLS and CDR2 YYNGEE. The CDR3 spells CASSVDPGIETQYF. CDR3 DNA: TGTGCCAGCAGCGTAGACCCCGGGATTGAGACCCAGTACTTC.

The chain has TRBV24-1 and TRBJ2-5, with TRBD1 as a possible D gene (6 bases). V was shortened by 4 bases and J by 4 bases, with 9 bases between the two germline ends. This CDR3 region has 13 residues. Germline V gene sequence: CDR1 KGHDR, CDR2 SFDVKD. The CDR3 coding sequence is TGTGCCACCAGTGACACAGGGCGAGAGACCCAGTACTTC. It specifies CATSDTGRETQYF.

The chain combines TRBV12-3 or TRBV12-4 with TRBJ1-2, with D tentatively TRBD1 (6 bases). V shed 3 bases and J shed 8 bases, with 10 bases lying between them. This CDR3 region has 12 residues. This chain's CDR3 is CASSLAGAGYTF. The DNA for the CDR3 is TGTGCCAGCAGTTTGGCAGGGGCCGGCTACACCTTC.

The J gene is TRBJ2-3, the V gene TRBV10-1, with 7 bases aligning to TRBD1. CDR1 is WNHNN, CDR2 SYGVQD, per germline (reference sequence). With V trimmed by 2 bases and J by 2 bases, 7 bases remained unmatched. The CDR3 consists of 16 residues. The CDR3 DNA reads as TGCGCCAGCAGTGAGGTGGCAGGGGGTTTCACAGATACGCAGTATTTT. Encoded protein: CASSEVAGGFTDTQYF.

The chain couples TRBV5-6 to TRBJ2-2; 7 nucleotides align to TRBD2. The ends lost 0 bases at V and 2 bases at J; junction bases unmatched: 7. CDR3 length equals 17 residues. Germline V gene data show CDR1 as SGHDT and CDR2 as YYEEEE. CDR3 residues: CASSLGLADRNTGELFF. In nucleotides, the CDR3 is TGTGCCAGCAGCTTGGGCCTAGCGGATCGAAACACCGGGGAGCTGTTTTTT.

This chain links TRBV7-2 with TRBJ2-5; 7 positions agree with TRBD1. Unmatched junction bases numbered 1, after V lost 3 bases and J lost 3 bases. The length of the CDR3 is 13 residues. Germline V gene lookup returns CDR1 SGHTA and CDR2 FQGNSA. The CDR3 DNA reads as TGTGCCAGCAGCTTGACAGGGAAAGAGACCCAGTACTTC. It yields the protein CASSLTGKETQYF.

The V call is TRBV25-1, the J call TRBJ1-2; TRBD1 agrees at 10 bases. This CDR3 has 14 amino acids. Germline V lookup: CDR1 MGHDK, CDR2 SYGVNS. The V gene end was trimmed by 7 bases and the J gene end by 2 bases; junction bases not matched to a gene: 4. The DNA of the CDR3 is TGTGCCAGCATTAAGACAGGGGGCAACTATGGCTACACCTTC. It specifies CASIKTGGNYGYTF.

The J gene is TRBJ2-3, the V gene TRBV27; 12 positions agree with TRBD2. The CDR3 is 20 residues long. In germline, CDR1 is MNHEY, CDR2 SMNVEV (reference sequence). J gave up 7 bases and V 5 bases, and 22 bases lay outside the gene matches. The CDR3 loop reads CASSHRGHPATSGSRHTQYF. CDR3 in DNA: TGTGCCAGCAGTCACAGGGGGCACCCCGCGACTAGCGGGAGTCGGCATACGCAGTATTTT.

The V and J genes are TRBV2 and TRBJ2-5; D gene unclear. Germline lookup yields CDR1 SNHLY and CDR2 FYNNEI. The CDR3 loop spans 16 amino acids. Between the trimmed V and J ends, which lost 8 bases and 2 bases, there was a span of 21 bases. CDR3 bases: TGTGCCAGCCAAAAATTTAGCTCAAATACACAAGAGACCCAGTACTTC. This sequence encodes CASQKFSSNTQETQYF.

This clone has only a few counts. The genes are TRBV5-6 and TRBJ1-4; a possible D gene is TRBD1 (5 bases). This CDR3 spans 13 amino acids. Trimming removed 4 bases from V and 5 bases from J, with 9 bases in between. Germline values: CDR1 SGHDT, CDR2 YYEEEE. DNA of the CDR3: TGTGCCAGCAGCCTTGGGGGGAATGAAAAACTGTTTTTT. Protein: CASSLGGNEKLFF.

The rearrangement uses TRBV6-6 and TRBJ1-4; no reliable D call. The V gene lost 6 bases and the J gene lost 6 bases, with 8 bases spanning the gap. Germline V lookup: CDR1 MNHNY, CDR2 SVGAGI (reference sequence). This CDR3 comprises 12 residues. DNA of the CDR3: TGTGCCAGCAGGGGCCAGGATGAAAAACTGTTTTTT. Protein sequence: CASRGQDEKLFF.

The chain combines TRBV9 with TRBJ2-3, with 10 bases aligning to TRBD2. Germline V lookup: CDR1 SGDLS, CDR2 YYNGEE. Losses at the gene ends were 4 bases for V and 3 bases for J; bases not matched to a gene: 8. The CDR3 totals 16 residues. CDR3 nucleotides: TGTGCCAGCAGCCCAGCGGGGGGGCTCTCAACAGATACGCAGTATTTT. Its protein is CASSPAGGLSTDTQYF. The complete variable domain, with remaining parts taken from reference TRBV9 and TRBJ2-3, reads DSGVTQTPKHLITATGQRVTLRCSPRSGDLSVYWYQQSLDQGLQFLIQYYNGEERAKGNILERFSAQQFPDLHSELNLSSLELGDSALYFCASSPAGGLSTDTQYFGPGTRLTVL.

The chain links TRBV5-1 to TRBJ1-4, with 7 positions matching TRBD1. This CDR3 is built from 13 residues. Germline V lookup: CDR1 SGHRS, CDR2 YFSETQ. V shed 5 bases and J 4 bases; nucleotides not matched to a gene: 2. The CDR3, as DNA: TGCGCCAGCAGGACAGGGTTTAATGAAAAACTGTTTTTT. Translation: CASRTGFNEKLFF.

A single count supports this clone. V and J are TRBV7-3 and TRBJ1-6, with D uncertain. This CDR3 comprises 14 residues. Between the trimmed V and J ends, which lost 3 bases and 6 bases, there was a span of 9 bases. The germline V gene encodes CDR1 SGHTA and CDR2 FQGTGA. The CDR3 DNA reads TGTGCCAGCAGCTTTGGCCAGGCTAATTCACCCCTCCACTTT. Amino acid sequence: CASSFGQANSPLHF.

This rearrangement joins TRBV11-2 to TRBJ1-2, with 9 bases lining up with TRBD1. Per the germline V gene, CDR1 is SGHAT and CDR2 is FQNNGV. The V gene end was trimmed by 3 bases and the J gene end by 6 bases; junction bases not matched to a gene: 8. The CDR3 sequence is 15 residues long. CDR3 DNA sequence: TGTGCCAGCAGCTTTCATGGGGGACAGGGAGATGGCTACACCTTC. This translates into CASSFHGGQGDGYTF.

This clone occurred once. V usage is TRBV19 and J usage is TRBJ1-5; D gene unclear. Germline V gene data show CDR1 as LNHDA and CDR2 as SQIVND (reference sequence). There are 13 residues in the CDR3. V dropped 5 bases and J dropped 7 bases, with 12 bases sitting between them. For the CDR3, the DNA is TGTGCCAGTAGTTTGTACACCGCCCAGCCCCAGCATTTT. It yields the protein CASSLYTAQPQHF.

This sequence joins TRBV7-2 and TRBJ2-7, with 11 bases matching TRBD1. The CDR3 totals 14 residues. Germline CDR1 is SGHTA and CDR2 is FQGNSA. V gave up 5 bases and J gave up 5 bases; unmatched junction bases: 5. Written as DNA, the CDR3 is TGTGCCAGCAGCCCCCGGACAGGGGGCCACGAGCAGTACTTC. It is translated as CASSPRTGGHEQYF.